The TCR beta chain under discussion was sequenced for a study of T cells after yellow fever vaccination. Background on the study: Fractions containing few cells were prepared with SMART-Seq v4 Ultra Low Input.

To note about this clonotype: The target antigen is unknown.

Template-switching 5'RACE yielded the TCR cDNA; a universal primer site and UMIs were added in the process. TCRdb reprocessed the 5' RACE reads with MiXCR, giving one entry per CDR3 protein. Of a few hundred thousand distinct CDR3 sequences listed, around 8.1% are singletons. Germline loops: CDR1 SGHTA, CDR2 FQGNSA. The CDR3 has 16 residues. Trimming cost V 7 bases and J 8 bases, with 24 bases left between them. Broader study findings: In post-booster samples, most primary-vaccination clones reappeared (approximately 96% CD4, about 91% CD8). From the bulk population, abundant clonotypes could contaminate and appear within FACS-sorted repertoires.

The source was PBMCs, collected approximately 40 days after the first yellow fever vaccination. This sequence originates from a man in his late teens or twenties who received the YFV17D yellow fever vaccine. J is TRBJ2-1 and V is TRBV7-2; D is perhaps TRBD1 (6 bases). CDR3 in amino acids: CASTGEAGVIQHEQFF. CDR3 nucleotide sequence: TGTGCCAGCACCGGCGAAGCAGGGGTGATTCAGCATGAGCAGTTCTTC.